This TCR beta chain came from a study of T-cell reconstitution after alpha-beta-depleted transplantation in children listed by TCRdb under 2016. About the investigation overall: The study quantitatively tracked T-cell immune reconstitution after TCRalphabeta/CD19-depleted allogeneic hematopoietic cell transplantation in children using TCR repertoire profiling.

This clonotype was counted between two and nine times. No antigen is known for it. Nothing much larger sits one base from this clone, and base qualities are not available. Library generation was performed with PCR. The sequencer was an Illumina HiSeq 2500. Molecular barcoding was employed in the preparation of TCR libraries, with unique molecular identifiers being used to normalize TCRbeta repertoire quantification. Starting from the raw public reads, TCRdb applied fastp trimming at Q25, assembled clones with MiXCR and retained in-frame beta chains. Identical CDR3 protein sequences are pooled into one entry, listed with their most common genes and DNA. The sample records some 550,000 distinct CDR3 sequences, 15% to 20% of which are singletons. The ten largest clones take up more than 2.5% of the sample. From its cysteine to its phenylalanine, the CDR3 spans 16 amino acids. The only DNA kept is the CDR3, 48 bases in frame from the first base. Germline trimming: 6 bases from V, 0 bases from J; junction bases outside gene matches: 5. The germline V gene gives CDR1 as MDHEN and CDR2 as SYDVKM.

Sequenced material: PBMCs from the stem cell graft donor, taken from the stem cell graft. The TCR comes from a human donor who donated a stem cell graft to a child with acute lymphoblastic leukemia. The chain is encoded by TRBV28 joined to TRBJ2-6; 7 bases in between match TRBD1. Here the CDR3 is given as CASRPTGNSGANVLTF. In nucleotides, the sequence is TGTGCCAGCAGGCCGACAGGGAACTCTGGGGCCAACGTCCTGACTTTC.